What follows are 30 T cell receptor beta chains derived from one specimen sequenced in a study of cytomegalovirus exposure and HLA in healthy donors. Data came from immunoSEQ multiplex PCR; TCRdb stores just in-frame clones and leaves some out. Seen here are about 110,000 clones, about 87% observed once, and the top ten hold 1.5% to 2%. The specimen sequenced was PBMCs. All receptors derive from a woman aged 18-30 years in good health and CMV-seropositive.

The chain carries TRBV7-2 and TRBJ2-7; D is undetermined. From germline, CDR1 is SGHTA and CDR2 FQGNSA. The CDR3 has 13 residues. V dropped 2 bases and J dropped 5 bases, with 10 bases sitting between them. The CDR3 here is CASSLWAGNEQYF. CDR3 sequence (DNA): TGTGCCAGCAGCTTATGGGCAGGCAACGAGCAGTACTTC.

DNA of the CDR3: TGTGCCACCCCCAGGATGTTTAAAACTAATGAAAAACTGTTTTTT. Its translation: CATPRMFKTNEKLFF. The genes are TRBV7-3 and TRBJ1-4; D not resolved. Per the germline V gene, CDR1 is SGHTA and CDR2 is FQGTGA. This CDR3 is built from 15 residues. The germline V and J ends were trimmed by 10 bases and 1 base, with 16 bases remaining between them.

The genes are TRBV4-1 and TRBJ1-5; a weak D match, TRBD1 (6 bases). Germline CDR1 is MGHRA and CDR2 is YSYEKL. The CDR3 consists of 15 residues. V lost 0 bases, J lost 3 bases, and 9 bases lay in between. CDR3 bases: TGCGCCAGCAGCCAAGATGGGGGGGCCAATCAGCCCCAGCATTTT. It encodes CASSQDGGANQPQHF.

Turning to this clone: One end of the junction is discordant with germline, which a read error may explain. The chain links TRBV5-4 to TRBJ2-3; 7 bases agree with TRBD2. Germline CDR1 SGHNT, CDR2 YYREEE (reference sequence). The CDR3 runs 15 residues. The DNA of the CDR3 is TGTGCCAGCCGCTTACGGCTAGCGGGCACAGATACGCAGTATTTT. Its translation is CASRLRLAGTDTQYF.

This chain joins TRBV2 and TRBJ1-5; possible D gene TRBD1, 6 bases. V lost 3 bases and J lost 0, with 9 bases in between. From germline, CDR1 is SNHLY and CDR2 FYNNEI. The CDR3 length is 15 residues. Here the CDR3 reads CASSEGTTSNQPQHF. The CDR3 DNA reads as TGTGCCAGCAGTGAGGGGACAACTAGCAATCAGCCCCAGCATTTT.

This chain joins TRBV10-1 and TRBJ2-1; 7 bases agree with TRBD2. The CDR3 totals 13 residues. The V segment lost 4 bases and the J segment 6 bases; nucleotides outside the gene matches: 3. CDR1 and CDR2 (germline): WNHNN, SYGVQD (reference sequence). This CDR3 is CASSVGGSNEQFF. The CDR3 DNA sequence: TGCGCCAGCAGTGTCGGGGGGAGCAATGAGCAGTTCTTC.

The genes are TRBV12-1 and TRBJ2-1; the D segment call TRBD1 is taken from the table without a DNA check. TRBV12-1 is shown as a pseudogene. The CDR3 spans 16 residues. CDR3 protein: CASSSLDRCSYNEQFF. The DNA for the CDR3 is TGTGCCAGCAGCTCACTGGACAGGTGCTCCTACAATGAGCAGTTCTTC.

The V gene is TRBV29-1, the J gene TRBJ1-2; perhaps TRBD1 as D (5 bases). With 3 bases removed from V and 3 bases from J, the gap between germline ends came to 11 bases. This CDR3 contains 13 residues. Germline CDR1 and CDR2: SQVTM and ANQGSEA. As DNA, the CDR3 is TGCAGCGTTGATCAGGGCCCTTACTATGGCTACACCTTC. As protein: CSVDQGPYYGYTF.

The J gene is TRBJ1-5, the V gene TRBV18, with a weak D call TRBD1 (6 bases). Trimming shortened V by 4 bases and J by 4 bases, and 8 bases separated the two germline ends. The germline V gene encodes CDR1 KGHSH and CDR2 LQKENI. The CDR3 runs to 13 residues. In DNA, the CDR3 is TGTGCCAGCTCACTCGGACAGAATCAGCCCCAGCATTTT. It translates to CASSLGQNQPQHF.

This chain links TRBV4-1 with TRBJ1-4, with D perhaps TRBD1 (6 bases). The CDR3 consists of 17 residues. Germline lookup yields CDR1 MGHRA and CDR2 YSYEKL. V was cut by 0 bases and J by 6 bases, with 17 bases left in between. CDR3 DNA sequence: TGCGCCAGCAGCCAAGATTGGTCAGGGGAAGGGGATGAAAAACTGTTTTTT. As protein: CASSQDWSGEGDEKLFF.

This clone appeared a single time. The chain combines TRBV5-4 with TRBJ2-7; the match to TRBD1 covers 7 bases. The CDR3 covers 14 residues. Per the germline V gene, CDR1 is SGHNT and CDR2 is YYREEE (reference sequence). V lost 0 bases to trimming and J lost 6 bases; unmatched junction nucleotides: 6. The CDR3 loop is CASSLEGGVTEQYV. The CDR3 DNA sequence: TGTGCCAGCAGCTTGGAAGGGGGCGTGACCGAGCAGTACGTC.

The gene calls are TRBV28 and TRBJ1-5; 9 bases match TRBD1. The CDR3 is 17 residues long. With 6 bases clipped from V and 0 bases from J, the junction kept 9 bases outside the gene matches. Per the germline V gene, CDR1 is MDHEN and CDR2 is SYDVKM. The CDR3 spells CASSRDRVNHSNQPQHF. Written as DNA, the CDR3 is TGTGCCAGCAGCCGGGACAGGGTAAACCATAGCAATCAGCCCCAGCATTTT.

J is TRBJ1-2 and V is TRBV28, with 9 bases lining up with TRBD1. Trimming took 7 bases from V and 2 from J; bases not matched to a gene: 8. The CDR3 loop spans 15 amino acids. Looked up from germline, CDR1 is MDHEN and CDR2 is SYDVKM. The CDR3, as DNA: TGTGCCAGCACCACACAGGGGGCAGTAAACTATGGCTACACCTTC. Translation gives CASTTQGAVNYGYTF.

This rearrangement joins TRBV5-4 to TRBJ2-3, with TRBD2 as a possible D gene (6 bases). V lost 5 bases to trimming and J lost 4 bases, with 17 bases between them. The length of the CDR3 is 15 residues. CDR1 is SGHNT, CDR2 YYREEE, per germline (reference sequence). The CDR3 sequence is CASRRDLRQADTQYF. The CDR3 DNA is TGTGCCAGCAGGCGGGATCTCCGACAAGCAGATACGCAGTATTTT.

This chain uses TRBV19 with TRBJ2-5, with TRBD1 identical over 9 bases. Germline values: CDR1 LNHDA, CDR2 SQIVND (reference sequence). This CDR3 is built from 14 residues. Trimming removed 5 bases from V and 11 bases from J; junction bases left unmatched: 12. The CDR3 region is CASSLGTGGSRQYF. CDR3 DNA: TGTGCCAGTAGTTTAGGAACAGGGGGCTCCCGACAGTACTTC.

DNA of the CDR3: TGTGCCAGCTTCCCCCGGTCGGGGAGCTATGGCTACACCTTC. Translation gives CASFPRSGSYGYTF. The chain combines TRBV7-9 with TRBJ1-2; no firm D call. The CDR3 is 14 residues long. With 8 bases removed from V and 4 bases from J, the gap between germline ends came to 17 bases. Looked up from germline, CDR1 is SEHNR and CDR2 is FQNEAQ (reference sequence).

This chain connects TRBV14 to TRBJ2-1; 12 nucleotides align to TRBD2. The CDR3 totals 15 residues. Looked up from germline, CDR1 is SGHDN and CDR2 is FVKESK. The V gene end was trimmed by 2 bases and the J gene end by 6 bases; junction bases not matched to a gene: 2. The CDR3 sequence is CASSQLAGGSNEQFF. CDR3 nucleotides: TGTGCCAGCAGCCAACTAGCGGGGGGGTCCAATGAGCAGTTCTTC.

This clone showed up just once. The chain recombines TRBV10-3 with TRBJ1-1; D remains ambiguous. CDR3 length: 14 residues. V lost 7 bases to trimming and J lost 2 bases, with 14 bases between them. Germline CDR1 and CDR2: ENHRY and SYGVKD. Here the CDR3 reads CAITPTDRNTEAFF. The CDR3 DNA reads TGTGCCATCACCCCTACAGATAGAAACACTGAAGCTTTCTTT.

The chain links TRBV18 to TRBJ2-6, with D possibly matching TRBD1 (6 bases). Trimming took off 0 bases at V and 3 bases at J, with 9 bases between the two ends. The germline gives CDR1 KGHSH, CDR2 LQKENI. The CDR3 extends over 16 amino acids. This chain's CDR3 is CASSPPRGDGANVLTF. Written as DNA, the CDR3 is TGTGCCAGCTCACCACCCAGGGGAGATGGGGCCAACGTCCTGACTTTC.

This chain connects TRBV29-1 to TRBJ2-7, with D possibly being TRBD1 (6 bases). The CDR3 has 15 residues. V was clipped by 1 base and J by 0 bases, with 13 bases between them. The germline CDR1 and CDR2 sequences are SQVTM and ANQGSEA. CDR3: CSVEGARQDSYEQYF. CDR3 DNA: TGCAGCGTTGAAGGTGCTAGACAGGACTCCTACGAGCAGTACTTC.

The genes are TRBV19 and TRBJ2-1; D possibly corresponds to TRBD1 (5 bases). Germline V lookup: CDR1 LNHDA, CDR2 SQIVND (reference sequence). CDR3 size: 15 residues. Between the trimmed V and J ends, which lost 3 bases and 7 bases, there was a span of 16 bases. CDR3 amino acids: CASSIQGALVNEQFF. CDR3 DNA: TGTGCCAGTAGTATCCAGGGCGCTTTGGTTAATGAGCAGTTCTTC.

Only a few counts were recorded for this clone. This sequence joins TRBV18 and TRBJ2-7; D is possibly TRBD1 (6 bases). Germline lookup yields CDR1 KGHSH and CDR2 LQKENI. This CDR3 is built from 14 residues. Trimming removed 5 bases from V and 0 bases from J, with 11 bases in between. CDR3 DNA sequence: TGTGCCAGCTCATTGGGACACATCTCCTACGAGCAGTACGTC. Its translation is CASSLGHISYEQYV.

CDR3 loop: CASSPRTGPDTQYF. The CDR3 coding sequence is TGTGCCAGCTCACCTAGAACAGGGCCAGATACGCAGTATTTT. The chain employs TRBV18 and TRBJ2-3, with a possible D match to TRBD1 (6 bases). Germline CDR1 KGHSH, CDR2 LQKENI. The CDR3 is made up of 14 amino acids. V was cut by 3 bases and J by 4 bases, with 11 bases left in between.

The rearrangement uses TRBV7-9 and TRBJ2-5; the D gene is possibly TRBD1 (5 bases). From germline, CDR1 is SEHNR and CDR2 FQNEAQ (reference sequence). The CDR3 consists of 15 residues. The germline V and J ends were trimmed by 2 bases and 1 base, with 11 bases remaining between them. Here the CDR3 DNA reads TGTGCCAGCAGCTTAACAGGTAGTATCCAAGAGACCCAGTACTTC. Translating it yields CASSLTGSIQETQYF.

This sequence joins TRBV27 and TRBJ2-3; 8 positions match TRBD2. CDR3 size: 16 residues. Germline trimming cut 4 bases from V and 0 bases from J; bases unmatched to any gene: 6. Germline lookup yields CDR1 MNHEY and CDR2 SMNVEV (reference sequence). The CDR3 bases are TGTGCCAGCAGTTCCCCAGCGGGGGTAAGCACAGATACGCAGTATTTT. This encodes CASSSPAGVSTDTQYF.

Only a few counts were recorded for this clone. The J gene is TRBJ1-2, the V gene TRBV9; no firm D call. V lost 4 bases and J 5 bases, leaving 24 bases between the germline ends. Germline-derived CDR1 and CDR2 are SGDLS and YYNGEE. CDR3 size: 17 residues. The CDR3 sequence is CASSPTTREELRYGYTF. In DNA, the CDR3 is TGTGCCAGCAGCCCCACAACCCGGGAGGAACTTCGGTATGGCTACACCTTC. Variable domain in full (rest from reference TRBV9 and TRBJ1-2): DSGVTQTPKHLITATGQRVTLRCSPRSGDLSVYWYQQSLDQGLQFLIQYYNGEERAKGNILERFSAQQFPDLHSELNLSSLELGDSALYFCASSPTTREELRYGYTFGSGTRLTVV.

This clone was counted only a few times. The chain links TRBV7-8 to TRBJ1-2; D uncertain. The CDR3 sequence is 13 residues long. V was cut by 4 bases and J by 3 bases, with 9 bases left in between. In germline, CDR1 is SGHVS, CDR2 FQNEAQ. CDR3 coding DNA: TGTGCCAGCAGCTCCGCGGGTGACTATGGCTACACCTTC. Protein product: CASSSAGDYGYTF. Combining the CDR3 with reference TRBV7-8 and TRBJ1-2 gives the whole variable domain GAGVSQSPRYKVAKRGQDVALRCDPISGHVSLFWYQQALGQGPEFLTYFQNEAQLDKSGLPSDRFFAERPEGSVSTLKIQRTQQEDSAVYLCASSSAGDYGYTFGSGTRLTVV.

This clone showed up just once. The rearrangement uses TRBV10-3 and TRBJ2-3; TRBD2 matches at 13 bases. The CDR3 spans 19 residues. Germline trimming cut 2 bases from V and 0 bases from J; bases unmatched to any gene: 8. The germline gives CDR1 ENHRY, CDR2 SYGVKD. The CDR3 protein is CAISEGLAGATSSTDTQYF. For the CDR3, the DNA is TGTGCCATCAGTGAGGGACTAGCGGGGGCTACTTCCAGCACAGATACGCAGTATTTT.

V and J are TRBV10-1 and TRBJ2-7, with 7 positions matching TRBD2. The germline V gene has CDR1 WNHNN and CDR2 SYGVQD (reference sequence). This CDR3 comprises 14 residues. The ends lost 6 bases at V and 6 bases at J; junction bases unmatched: 11. The CDR3 here is CASSPTRGGSEQYV. DNA for the CDR3: TGCGCCAGCAGCCCGACCCGGGGCGGGAGCGAGCAGTACGTC.

The J gene is TRBJ1-5, the V gene TRBV7-9, with D perhaps matching TRBD1 (5 bases). CDR3 size: 12 residues. V lost 6 bases and J lost 5, with 8 bases in between. The germline V gene encodes CDR1 SEHNR and CDR2 FQNEAQ (reference sequence). CDR3: CASRAGDQPQHF. The DNA for the CDR3 is TGTGCCAGCAGGGCGGGGGATCAGCCCCAGCATTTT.